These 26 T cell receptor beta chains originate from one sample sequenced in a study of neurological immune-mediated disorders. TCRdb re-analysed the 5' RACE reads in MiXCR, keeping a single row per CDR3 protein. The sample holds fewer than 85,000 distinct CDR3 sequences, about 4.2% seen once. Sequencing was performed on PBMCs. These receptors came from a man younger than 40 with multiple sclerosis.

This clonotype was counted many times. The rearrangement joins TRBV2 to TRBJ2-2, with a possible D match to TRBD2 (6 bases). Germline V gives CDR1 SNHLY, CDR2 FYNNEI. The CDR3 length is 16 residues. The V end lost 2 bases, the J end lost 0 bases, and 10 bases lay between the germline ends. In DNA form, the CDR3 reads TGTGCCAGCAGTGAATCTGGCGGGGCGAACACCGGGGAGCTGTTTTTT. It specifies CASSESGGANTGELFF.

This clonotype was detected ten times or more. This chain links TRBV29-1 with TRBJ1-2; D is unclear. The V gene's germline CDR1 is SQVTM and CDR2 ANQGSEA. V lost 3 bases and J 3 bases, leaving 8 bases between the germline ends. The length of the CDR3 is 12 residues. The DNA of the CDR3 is TGCAGCGTTGACGCGGGTTACTATGGCTACACCTTC. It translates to CSVDAGYYGYTF.

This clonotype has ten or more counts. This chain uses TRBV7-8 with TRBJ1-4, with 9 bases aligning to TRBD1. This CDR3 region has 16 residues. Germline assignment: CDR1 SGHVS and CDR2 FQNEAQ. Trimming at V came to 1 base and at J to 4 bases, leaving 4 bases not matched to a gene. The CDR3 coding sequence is TGTGCCAGCAGCTTAGGGACAGGGGTCGGTAATGAAAAACTGTTTTTT. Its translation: CASSLGTGVGNEKLFF.

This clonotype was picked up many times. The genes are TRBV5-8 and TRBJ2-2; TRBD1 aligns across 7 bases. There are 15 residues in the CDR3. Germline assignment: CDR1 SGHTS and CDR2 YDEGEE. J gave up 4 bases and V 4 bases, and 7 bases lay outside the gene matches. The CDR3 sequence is CASSPIQGFTGELFF. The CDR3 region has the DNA TGTGCCAGCAGCCCAATACAGGGGTTCACCGGGGAGCTGTTTTTT.

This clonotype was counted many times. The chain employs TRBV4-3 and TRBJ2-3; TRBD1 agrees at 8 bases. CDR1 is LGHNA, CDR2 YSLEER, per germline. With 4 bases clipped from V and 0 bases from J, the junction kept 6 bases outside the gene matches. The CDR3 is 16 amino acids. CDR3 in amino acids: CASSLDRGRSTDTQYF. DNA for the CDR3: TGCGCCAGCAGCCTCGACAGGGGCAGGAGCACAGATACGCAGTATTTT.

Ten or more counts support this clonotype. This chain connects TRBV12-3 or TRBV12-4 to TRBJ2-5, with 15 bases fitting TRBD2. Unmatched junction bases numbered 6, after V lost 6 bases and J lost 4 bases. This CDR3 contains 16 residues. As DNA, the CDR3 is TGTGCCAGCAGCCCCGGACTAGCGGGGGGGCGAGAGACCCAGTACTTC. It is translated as CASSPGLAGGRETQYF.

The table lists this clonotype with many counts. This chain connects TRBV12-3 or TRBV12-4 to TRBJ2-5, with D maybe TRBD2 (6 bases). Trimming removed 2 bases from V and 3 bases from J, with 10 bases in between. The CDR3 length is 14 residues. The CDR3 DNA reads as TGTGCCAGCAGTTTAACTAGCCGGGAAGAGACCCAGTACTTC. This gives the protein CASSLTSREETQYF.

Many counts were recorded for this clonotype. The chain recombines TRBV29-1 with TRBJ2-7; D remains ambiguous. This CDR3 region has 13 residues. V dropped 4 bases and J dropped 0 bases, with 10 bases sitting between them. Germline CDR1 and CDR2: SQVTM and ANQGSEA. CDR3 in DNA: TGCAGCGTTGGAGGCAGAAGCTCCTACGAGCAGTACTTC. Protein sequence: CSVGGRSSYEQYF.

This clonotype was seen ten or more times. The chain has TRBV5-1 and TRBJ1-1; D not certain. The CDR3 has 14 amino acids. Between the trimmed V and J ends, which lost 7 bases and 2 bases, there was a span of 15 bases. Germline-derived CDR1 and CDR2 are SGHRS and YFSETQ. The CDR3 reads CASSSEHFNTEAFF. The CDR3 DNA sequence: TGCGCCAGCTCCTCCGAACACTTTAACACTGAAGCTTTCTTT. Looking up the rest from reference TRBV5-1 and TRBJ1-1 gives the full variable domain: KAGVTQTPRYLIKTRGQQVTLSCSPISGHRSVSWYQQTPGQGLQFLFEYFSETQRNKGNFPGRFSGRQFSNSRSEMNVSTLELGDSALYLCASSSEHFNTEAFFGQGTRLTVV.

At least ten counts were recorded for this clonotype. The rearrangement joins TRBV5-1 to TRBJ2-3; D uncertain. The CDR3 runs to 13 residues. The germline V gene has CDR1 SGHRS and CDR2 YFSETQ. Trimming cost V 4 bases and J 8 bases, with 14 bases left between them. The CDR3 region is CASSQALPRTQYF. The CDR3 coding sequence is TGCGCCAGCAGCCAGGCCCTCCCCCGTACGCAGTATTTT. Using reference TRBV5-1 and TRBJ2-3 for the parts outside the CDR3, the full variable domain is KAGVTQTPRYLIKTRGQQVTLSCSPISGHRSVSWYQQTPGQGLQFLFEYFSETQRNKGNFPGRFSGRQFSNSRSEMNVSTLELGDSALYLCASSQALPRTQYFGPGTRLTVL.

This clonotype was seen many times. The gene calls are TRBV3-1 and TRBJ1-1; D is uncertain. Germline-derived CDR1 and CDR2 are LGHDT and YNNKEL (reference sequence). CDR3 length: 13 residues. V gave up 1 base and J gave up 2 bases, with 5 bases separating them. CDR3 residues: CASSQGLNTEAFF. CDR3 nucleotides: TGTGCCAGCAGCCAAGGTCTTAACACTGAAGCTTTCTTT.

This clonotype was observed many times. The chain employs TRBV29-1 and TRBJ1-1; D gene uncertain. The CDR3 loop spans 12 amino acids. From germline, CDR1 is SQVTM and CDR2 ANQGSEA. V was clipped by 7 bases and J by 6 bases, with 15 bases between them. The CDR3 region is CSANSRTPEAFF. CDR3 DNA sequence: TGCAGCGCTAATTCCCGAACCCCTGAAGCTTTCTTT.

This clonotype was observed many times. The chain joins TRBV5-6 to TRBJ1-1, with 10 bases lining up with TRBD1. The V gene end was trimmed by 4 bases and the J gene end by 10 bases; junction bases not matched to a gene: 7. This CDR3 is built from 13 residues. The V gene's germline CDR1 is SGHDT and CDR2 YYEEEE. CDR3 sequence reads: CASSRGQGRRAFF. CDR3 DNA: TGTGCCAGCAGCAGGGGACAGGGGAGGCGAGCTTTCTTT.

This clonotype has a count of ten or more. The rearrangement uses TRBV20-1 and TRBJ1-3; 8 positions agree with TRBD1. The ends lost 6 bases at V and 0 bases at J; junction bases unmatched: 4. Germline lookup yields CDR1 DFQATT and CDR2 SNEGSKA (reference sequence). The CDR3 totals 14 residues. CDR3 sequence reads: CSASTGGSGNTIYF. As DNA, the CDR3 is TGCAGTGCGTCAACAGGGGGCTCTGGAAACACCATATATTTT.

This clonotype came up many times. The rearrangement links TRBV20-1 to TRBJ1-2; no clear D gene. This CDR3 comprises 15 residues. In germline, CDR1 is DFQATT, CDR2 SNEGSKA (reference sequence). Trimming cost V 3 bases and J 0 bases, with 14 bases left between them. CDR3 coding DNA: TGCAGTGCTAGCCGCCCCGCGGAAGCTAACTATGGCTACACCTTC. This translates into CSASRPAEANYGYTF.

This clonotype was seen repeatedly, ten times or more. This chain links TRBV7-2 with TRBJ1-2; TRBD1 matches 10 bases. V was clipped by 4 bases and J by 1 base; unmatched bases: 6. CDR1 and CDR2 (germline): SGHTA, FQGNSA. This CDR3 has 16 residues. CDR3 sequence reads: CASSSKTGGVNYGYTF. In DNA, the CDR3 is TGTGCCAGCAGCTCTAAGACAGGGGGCGTTAACTATGGCTACACCTTC. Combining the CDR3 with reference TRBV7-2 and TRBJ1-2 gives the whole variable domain GAGVSQSPSNKVTEKGKDVELRCDPISGHTALYWYRQSLGQGLEFLIYFQGNSAPDKSGLPSDRFSAERTGGSVSTLTIQRTQQEDSAVYLCASSSKTGGVNYGYTFGSGTRLTVV.

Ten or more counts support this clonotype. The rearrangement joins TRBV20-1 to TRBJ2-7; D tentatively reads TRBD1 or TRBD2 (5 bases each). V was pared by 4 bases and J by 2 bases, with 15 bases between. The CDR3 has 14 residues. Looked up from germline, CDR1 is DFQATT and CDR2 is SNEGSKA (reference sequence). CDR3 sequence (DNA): TGCAGTGCTATAGTGGGGGACGGACCCTACGAGCAGTACTTC. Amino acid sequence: CSAIVGDGPYEQYF.

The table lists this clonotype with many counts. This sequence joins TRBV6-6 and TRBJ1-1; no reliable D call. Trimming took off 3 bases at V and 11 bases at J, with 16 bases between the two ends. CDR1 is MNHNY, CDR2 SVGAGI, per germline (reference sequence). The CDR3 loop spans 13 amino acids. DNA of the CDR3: TGTGCCAGCAGTTATTTGGATTACGTCGACGCTTTCTTT. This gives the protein CASSYLDYVDAFF.

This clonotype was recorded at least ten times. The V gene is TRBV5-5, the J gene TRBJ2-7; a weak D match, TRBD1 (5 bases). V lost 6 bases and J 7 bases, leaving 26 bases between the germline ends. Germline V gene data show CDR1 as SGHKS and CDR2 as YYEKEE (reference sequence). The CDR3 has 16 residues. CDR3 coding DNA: TGTGCCAGCACCTCCCTTGGGTCAGGGTTGGGGCAGGAGCAGTACTTC. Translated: CASTSLGSGLGQEQYF. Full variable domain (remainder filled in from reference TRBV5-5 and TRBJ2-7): DAGVTQSPTHLIKTRGQQVTLRCSPISGHKSVSWYQQVLGQGPQFIFQYYEKEERGRGNFPDRFSARQFPNYSSELNVNALLLGDSALYLCASTSLGSGLGQEQYFGPGTRLTVT.

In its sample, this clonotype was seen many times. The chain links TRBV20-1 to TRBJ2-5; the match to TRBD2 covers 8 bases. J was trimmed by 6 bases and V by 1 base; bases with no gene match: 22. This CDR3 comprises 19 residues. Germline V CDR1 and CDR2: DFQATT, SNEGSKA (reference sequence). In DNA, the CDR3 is TGCAGTGCTAGAGGGAGGGGGTCAGGGCTAGATACTAGCGGAAAGACCCAGTACTTC. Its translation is CSARGRGSGLDTSGKTQYF.

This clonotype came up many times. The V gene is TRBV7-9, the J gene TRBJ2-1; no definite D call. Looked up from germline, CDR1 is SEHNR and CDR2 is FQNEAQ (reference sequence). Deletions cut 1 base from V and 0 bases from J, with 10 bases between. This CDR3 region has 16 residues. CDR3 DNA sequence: TGTGCCAGCAGCTTAGTAGGCTCAAGCTCCTACAATGAGCAGTTCTTC. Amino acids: CASSLVGSSSYNEQFF.

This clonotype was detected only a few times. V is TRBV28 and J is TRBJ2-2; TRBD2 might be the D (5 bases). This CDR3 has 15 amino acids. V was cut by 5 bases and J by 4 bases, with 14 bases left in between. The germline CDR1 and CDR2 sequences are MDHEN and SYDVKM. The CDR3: CASSLWGAGTGELFF. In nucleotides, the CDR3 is TGTGCCAGCAGTCTCTGGGGTGCGGGCACCGGGGAGCTGTTTTTT.

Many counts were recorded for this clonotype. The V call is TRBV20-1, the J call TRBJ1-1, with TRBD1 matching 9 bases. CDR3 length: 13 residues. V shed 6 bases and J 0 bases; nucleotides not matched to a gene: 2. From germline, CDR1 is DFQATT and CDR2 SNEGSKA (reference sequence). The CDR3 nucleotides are TGCAGTGCGGGACAGGGATTGAACACTGAAGCTTTCTTT. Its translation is CSAGQGLNTEAFF.

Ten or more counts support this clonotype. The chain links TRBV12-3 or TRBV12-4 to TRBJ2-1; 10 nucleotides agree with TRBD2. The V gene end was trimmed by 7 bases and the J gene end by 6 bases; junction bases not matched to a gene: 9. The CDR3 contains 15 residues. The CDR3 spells CASILAGLASNEQFF. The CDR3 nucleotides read TGTGCCAGCATTCTTGCGGGACTAGCGAGCAATGAGCAGTTCTTC.

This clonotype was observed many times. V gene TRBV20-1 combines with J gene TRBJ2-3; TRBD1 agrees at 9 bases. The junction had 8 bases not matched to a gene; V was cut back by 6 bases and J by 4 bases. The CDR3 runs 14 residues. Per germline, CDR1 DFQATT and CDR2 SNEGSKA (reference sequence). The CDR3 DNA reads TGCAGTGCCCCCCCCGGGACAGGGTCAGATACGCAGTATTTT. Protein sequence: CSAPPGTGSDTQYF.

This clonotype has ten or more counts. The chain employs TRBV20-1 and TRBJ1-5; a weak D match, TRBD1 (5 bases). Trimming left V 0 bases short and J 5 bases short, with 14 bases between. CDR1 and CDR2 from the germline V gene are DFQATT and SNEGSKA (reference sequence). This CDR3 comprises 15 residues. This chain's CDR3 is CSAREAQGIHQPQHF. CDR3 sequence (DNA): TGCAGTGCTAGAGAGGCGCAGGGTATTCATCAGCCCCAGCATTTT.